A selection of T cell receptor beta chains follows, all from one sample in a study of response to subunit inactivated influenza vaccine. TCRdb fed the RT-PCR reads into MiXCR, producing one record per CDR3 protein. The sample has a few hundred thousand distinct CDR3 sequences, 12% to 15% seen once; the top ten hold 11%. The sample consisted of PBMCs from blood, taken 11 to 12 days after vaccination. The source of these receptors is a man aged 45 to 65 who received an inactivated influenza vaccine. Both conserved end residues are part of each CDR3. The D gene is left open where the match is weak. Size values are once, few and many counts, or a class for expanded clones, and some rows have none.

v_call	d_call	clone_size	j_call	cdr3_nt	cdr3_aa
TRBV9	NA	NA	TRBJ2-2	TGTGCCAGCAGCGTAGCTCCAGCGAACACCGGGGAGCTGTTTTTT	CASSVAPANTGELFF
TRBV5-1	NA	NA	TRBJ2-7	TGCGCCAGCAGCCGCGGTGGCAGCCCCACCACCTACGAGCAGTACTTC	CASSRGGSPTTYEQYF
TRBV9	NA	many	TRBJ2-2	TGTGCCAGCAGCGAGACCGGGACGAACACCGGGGAGCTGTTTTTT	CASSETGTNTGELFF
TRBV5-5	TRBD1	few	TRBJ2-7	TGTGCCAGCAGCTTCGAGGGGGCATGGAGCGAGCAGTACTTC	CASSFEGAWSEQYF
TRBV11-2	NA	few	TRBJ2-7	TGTGCCAGCAGCTTAGATAATCTTTCCTACGAGCAGTACTTC	CASSLDNLSYEQYF
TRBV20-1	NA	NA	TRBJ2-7	TGCAGTGCTAGTTCCCCGGACCTCCACGAGCAGTACTTC	CSASSPDLHEQYF
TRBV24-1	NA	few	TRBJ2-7	TGTGCCACCAGTGATCCGGGACTCTCCTACGAGCAGTACTTC	CATSDPGLSYEQYF
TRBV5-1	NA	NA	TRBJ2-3	TGCGCCAGCAGCCTAGGTTTCGGGGCGGCGGCAGATACGCAGTATTTT	CASSLGFGAAADTQYF
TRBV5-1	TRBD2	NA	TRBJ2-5	TGCGCCAGCAGCTTGGCCACTAGCGGGAGTGGGGAGACCCAGTACTTC	CASSLATSGSGETQYF
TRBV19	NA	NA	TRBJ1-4	TGTGCCAGTAGTATCGCAGTTAATGAAAAACTGTTTTTT	CASSIAVNEKLFF
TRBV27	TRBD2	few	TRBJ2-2	TGTGCCAGCAGTTTAGGGGGTCCGGGAGGTTACACCGGGGAGCTGTTTTTT	CASSLGGPGGYTGELFF
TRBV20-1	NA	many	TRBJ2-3	TGCAGTGCTAGAGATCCACGGGGCACAGATACGCAGTATTTT	CSARDPRGTDTQYF
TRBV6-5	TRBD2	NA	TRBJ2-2	TGTGCCAGCAGTTACACCGGGACTAAACACACCGGGGAGCTGTTTTTT	CASSYTGTKHTGELFF
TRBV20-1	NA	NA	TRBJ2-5	TGCAGTGCTAGAGTTTCCTTAAAAGAGACCCAGTACTTC	CSARVSLKETQYF
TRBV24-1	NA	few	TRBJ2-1	TGTGCCACCAGTGATTCTCTCTTTGGGCGTTGGGGCTCCTACAATGAGCAGTTCTTC	CATSDSLFGRWGSYNEQFF
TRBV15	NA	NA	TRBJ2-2	TGTGCCACCGGGGGGCTTAGGACCGGGGAGCTGTTTTTT	CATGGLRTGELFF
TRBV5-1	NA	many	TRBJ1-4	TGCGCCAGCAGCTTGGCCGCAACTAATGAAAAACTGTTTTTT	CASSLAATNEKLFF